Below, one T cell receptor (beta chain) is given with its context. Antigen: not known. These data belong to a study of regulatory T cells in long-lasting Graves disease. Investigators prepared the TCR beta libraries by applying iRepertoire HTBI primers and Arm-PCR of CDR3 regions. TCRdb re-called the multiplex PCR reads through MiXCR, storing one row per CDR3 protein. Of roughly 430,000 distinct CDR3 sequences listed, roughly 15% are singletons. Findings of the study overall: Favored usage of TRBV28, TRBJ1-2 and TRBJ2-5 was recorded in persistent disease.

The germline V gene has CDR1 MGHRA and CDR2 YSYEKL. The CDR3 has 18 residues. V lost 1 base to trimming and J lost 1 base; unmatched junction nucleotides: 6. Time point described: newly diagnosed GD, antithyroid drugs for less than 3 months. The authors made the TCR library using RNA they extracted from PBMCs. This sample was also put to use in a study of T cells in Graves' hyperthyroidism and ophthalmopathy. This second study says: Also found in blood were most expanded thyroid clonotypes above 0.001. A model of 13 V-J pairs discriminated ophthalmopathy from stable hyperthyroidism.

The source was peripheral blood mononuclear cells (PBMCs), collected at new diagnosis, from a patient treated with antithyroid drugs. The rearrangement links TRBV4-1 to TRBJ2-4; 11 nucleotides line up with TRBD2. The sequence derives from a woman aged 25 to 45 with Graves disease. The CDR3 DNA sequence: TGCGCCAGCAGCCAAGTTACACTAGCGGGAGTTGCCAAAAACATTCAGTACTTC. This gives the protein CASSQVTLAGVAKNIQYF.